These 19 T cell receptor beta chains originate from one sample sequenced in a study of human T cells and chemical hapten exposure. TCRdb redid the calling of the RACE reads with MiXCR, one entry per CDR3 protein. Seen here are 100,000 or so distinct CDR3 sequences, 10% to 13% observed once, and the top ten hold around 2.2%. As to time point: patch test 1, 2 weeks after DPC sensitization. Indicated treatment: therapeutic diphenylcyclopropenone sensitization with weekly scalp DPC. Sequenced material: whole blood, taken in connection with sensitization to the hapten diphenylcyclopropenone (DPC). All receptors come from a man in his forties or fifties with alopecia areata. Some clones in this sample may be carry-over from other donors' samples.

This clonotype has a handful of counts. The chain links TRBV18 to TRBJ2-2; no clear D. Looked up from germline, CDR1 is KGHSH and CDR2 is LQKENI. The germline V and J ends were trimmed by 1 base and 2 bases, with 8 bases remaining between them. The CDR3 loop spans 15 amino acids. CDR3 DNA sequence: TGTGCCAGCTCACCACGACGCTTAAACACCGGGGAGCTGTTTTTT. This translates into CASSPRRLNTGELFF.

This clonotype is medium-sized in the sample. The chain has TRBV12-2 and TRBJ1-4; the table's D call of TRBD1 was not tested on the DNA. TRBV12-2 is deemed a pseudogene. The CDR3 totals 16 residues. The CDR3 loop reads CASRLALAQGFEKLFF. For the CDR3, the DNA is TGTGCAAGTCGCTTAGCGCTCGCACAGGGCTTTGAAAAACTGTTTTTT.

The chain couples TRBV5-1 to TRBJ1-1; 7 bases map to TRBD1. The V gene end was trimmed by 4 bases and the J gene end by 1 base; junction bases not matched to a gene: 4. This CDR3 region has 14 residues. Germline lookup yields CDR1 SGHRS and CDR2 YFSETQ. The CDR3 loop reads CASSGGQENTEAFF. The CDR3, as DNA: TGCGCCAGCAGCGGCGGACAGGAGAACACTGAAGCTTTCTTT.

Ten or more counts support this clonotype. The chain combines TRBV10-3 with TRBJ1-1; 7 bases map to TRBD1. With 6 bases clipped from V and 6 bases from J, the junction kept 10 bases outside the gene matches. The CDR3 contains 14 residues. Per the germline V gene, CDR1 is ENHRY and CDR2 is SYGVKD. The CDR3 DNA reads as TGTGCCATCAGGTGGGACAGAAAGATCCCTGAAGCTTTCTTT. As protein: CAIRWDRKIPEAFF.

This chain connects TRBV20-1 to TRBJ2-7, with D tentatively TRBD2 (5 bases). CDR1 and CDR2 (germline): DFQATT, SNEGSKA (reference sequence). This CDR3 spans 14 amino acids. Trimming removed 0 bases from V and 4 bases from J, with 13 bases in between. CDR3 coding DNA: TGCAGTGCTAGAGATAGAACGGGATTTTACGAGCAGTACTTC. Its translation: CSARDRTGFYEQYF.

This clonotype was picked up many times. The rearrangement uses TRBV12-3 or TRBV12-4 and TRBJ2-5; 8 nucleotides match TRBD2. The ends lost 6 bases at V and 4 bases at J; junction bases unmatched: 13. CDR3 length equals 16 residues. The CDR3 reads CASSPFAAGGRETQYF. CDR3 DNA sequence: TGTGCCAGCAGCCCCTTCGCTGCGGGAGGACGAGAGACCCAGTACTTC.

This clonotype was seen repeatedly, ten times or more. The chain uses TRBV6-1 and TRBJ2-7; 9 nucleotides line up with TRBD1. From germline, CDR1 is MNHNS and CDR2 SASEGT. CDR3 length: 13 amino acids. The V segment lost 5 bases and the J segment 4 bases; nucleotides outside the gene matches: 3. The DNA for the CDR3 is TGTGCCAGCAGTAGGGACAGGGTATACGAGCAGTACGTC. Protein: CASSRDRVYEQYV.

V usage is TRBV7-2 and J usage is TRBJ2-1, with 13 bases aligning to TRBD2. Germline-derived CDR1 and CDR2 are SGHTA and FQGNSA. The CDR3 spans 17 residues. Losses at the gene ends were 2 bases for V and 7 bases for J; bases not matched to a gene: 8. The CDR3 DNA follows: TGTGCCAGCAGCTTAAGCGCGACTAGCGGGAGGAGGAATGAGCAGTTCTTC. Translating gives CASSLSATSGRRNEQFF.

V and J are TRBV6-5 and TRBJ1-4; 7 nucleotides agree with TRBD1. The CDR3 runs 12 residues. The trim removed 6 bases at V and 13 bases at J, leaving 8 bases unmatched. The germline V gene encodes CDR1 MNHEY and CDR2 SVGAGI. CDR3 bases: TGTGCCAGCAGGATGAGACAGGGAATACTGTTTTTT. Amino acids: CASRMRQGILFF.

J is TRBJ2-7 and V is TRBV3-1, with D uncertain. The CDR3 contains 13 residues. V shed 2 bases and J shed 2 bases, with 7 bases lying between them. Germline V gene lookup returns CDR1 LGHDT and CDR2 YNNKEL (reference sequence). CDR3 amino acids: CASSQSVPYEQYF. For the CDR3, the DNA is TGTGCCAGCAGCCAAAGTGTTCCCTACGAGCAGTACTTC.

This sequence joins TRBV5-5 and TRBJ2-7, with D perhaps TRBD1 (6 bases). V lost 0 bases and J lost 4, with 14 bases in between. CDR1 SGHKS and CDR2 YYEKEE come from the germline V gene (reference sequence). This CDR3 spans 15 amino acids. CDR3 in amino acids: CASSLGQGRMYEQYV. CDR3 bases: TGTGCCAGCAGCTTGGGGCAGGGGCGTATGTACGAGCAGTACGTC.

This sequence joins TRBV18 and TRBJ2-5; a possible D gene is TRBD1 (5 bases). In germline, CDR1 is KGHSH, CDR2 LQKENI. The germline V and J ends were trimmed by 7 bases and 2 bases, with 14 bases remaining between them. The CDR3 extends over 14 amino acids. CDR3 sequence reads: CASLRGGKQETQYF. The CDR3 DNA is TGTGCCAGCTTAAGGGGCGGAAAACAAGAGACCCAGTACTTC.

The J gene is TRBJ2-7, the V gene TRBV6-2 or TRBV6-3; 9 bases are a match to TRBD2. Trimming at V came to 3 bases and at J to 3 bases, leaving 9 bases not matched to a gene. Germline-derived CDR1 and CDR2 are MNHEY and SVGEGT. CDR3 length equals 16 residues. CDR3 in amino acids: CASSYNPSGAFYEQYV. The CDR3 DNA follows: TGTGCCAGCAGTTATAATCCTAGCGGGGCTTTCTACGAGCAGTACGTC.

This clonotype came up a few times. The chain is built from TRBV6-5 and TRBJ2-1, with 11 bases identical to TRBD2. CDR1 MNHEY and CDR2 SVGAGI come from the germline V gene. The CDR3 covers 16 residues. J gave up 8 bases and V 4 bases, and 10 bases lay outside the gene matches. The CDR3 coding sequence is TGTGCCAGCAGTTCCGAAATAGCGGGAGGGGTCGATGAGCAGTTCTTC. Translating gives CASSSEIAGGVDEQFF.

The sample holds a few counts of this clonotype. The chain is built from TRBV18 and TRBJ1-1; D remains unclear. CDR1 and CDR2 from the germline V gene are KGHSH and LQKENI. This CDR3 has 16 amino acids. Deletions cut 3 bases from V and 3 bases from J, with 17 bases between. DNA of the CDR3: TGTGCCAGCTCACCTTCAGTAACTATTGGGGACACTGAAGCTTTCTTT. Protein product: CASSPSVTIGDTEAFF.

At least ten counts were recorded for this clonotype. The genes are TRBV29-1 and TRBJ1-2; 11 bases align to TRBD1. The germline V gene encodes CDR1 SQVTM and CDR2 ANQGSEA. The CDR3 spans 15 residues. The V segment lost 4 bases and the J segment 0 bases; nucleotides outside the gene matches: 4. The CDR3 bases are TGCAGCGTTGCCGGGACAGGGGGTTCTAACTATGGCTACACCTTC. This translates into CSVAGTGGSNYGYTF.

The chain couples TRBV11-2 to TRBJ2-1; tentatively, D is TRBD1 or TRBD2 (5 bases each). Germline-derived CDR1 and CDR2 are SGHAT and FQNNGV. Trimming pared 5 bases from V and 4 bases from J, leaving 12 bases between. CDR3 length equals 14 residues. The DNA for the CDR3 is TGTGCCAGCAGCCCCGAGGGACCGTACAATGAGCAGTTCTTC. Its translation is CASSPEGPYNEQFF.

The chain carries TRBV7-9 and TRBJ2-7; D could derive from TRBD1 or TRBD2 (5 bases each). CDR3 size: 14 residues. Germline-derived CDR1 and CDR2 are SEHNR and FQNEAQ (reference sequence). Deletions cut 1 base from V and 3 bases from J, with 10 bases between. CDR3: CASSLDMGVYEQYF. As DNA, the CDR3 is TGTGCCAGCAGCTTAGACATGGGGGTCTACGAGCAGTACTTC. Full variable domain (rest looked up from reference TRBV7-9 and TRBJ2-7): DTGVSQNPRHKITKRGQNVTFRCDPISEHNRLYWYRQTLGQGPEFLTYFQNEAQLEKSRLLSDRFSAERPKGSFSTLEIQRTEQGDSAMYLCASSLDMGVYEQYFGPGTRLTVT.

The chain has TRBV20-1 and TRBJ2-2, with a weak D call TRBD1 (6 bases). The CDR3 loop spans 14 amino acids. Germline CDR1 reads DFQATT; CDR2 reads SNEGSKA (reference sequence). The V gene lost 6 bases and the J gene lost 2 bases, with 13 bases spanning the gap. In DNA form, the CDR3 reads TGCAGTGCCGTGAGGACAGCCAACACCGGGGAGCTGTTTTTT. This translates into CSAVRTANTGELFF.